A selection of T cell receptor beta chains follows, all from one sample in a study of T cells after yellow fever vaccination. TCRdb fed the 5' RACE reads into MiXCR, producing one record per CDR3 protein. The repertoire holds about 300,000 distinct CDR3 sequences, with 6.8% as singletons. This material consisted of PBMCs, taken roughly 45 days after the first yellow fever vaccination. These receptors were taken from a man between 18 and 29 years old who received the YFV17D yellow fever vaccine. Each CDR3 is given with its conserved first and last residue. The D gene is left open where the match is weak. Size is stated for part of the rows, as once, few or many counts, or as a class when the clone is expanded.

j_gene: TRBJ2-6
d_gene: NA
v_gene: TRBV7-3
abundance: few
CDR3aa: CASSPFSGTSTANVLTF
CDR3nt: TGTGCCAGCAGCCCTTTTTCCGGGACAAGTACGGCCAACGTCCTGACTTTC

j_gene: TRBJ1-6
d_gene: NA
v_gene: TRBV10-3
abundance: NA
CDR3aa: CAISWTDNSPLHF
CDR3nt: TGTGCCATCAGTTGGACAGATAATTCACCCCTCCACTTT

j_gene: TRBJ2-5
d_gene: NA
v_gene: TRBV9
abundance: many
CDR3aa: CASSVASSVQETQYF
CDR3nt: TGTGCCAGCAGCGTAGCCTCCTCCGTTCAAGAGACCCAGTACTTC

j_gene: TRBJ1-5
d_gene: TRBD1
v_gene: TRBV6-5
abundance: few
CDR3aa: CASSLDRVLQPQHF
CDR3nt: TGTGCCAGCAGCCTTGACAGGGTTCTTCAGCCCCAGCATTTT

j_gene: TRBJ2-3
d_gene: TRBD2
v_gene: TRBV20-1
abundance: NA
CDR3aa: CSAASGAESDTQYF
CDR3nt: TGCAGTGCCGCTAGCGGGGCGGAGTCAGATACGCAGTATTTT

j_gene: TRBJ2-1
d_gene: NA
v_gene: TRBV5-4
abundance: few
CDR3aa: CASTRGYNEQFF
CDR3nt: TGTGCCAGCACCAGGGGCTACAATGAGCAGTTCTTC

j_gene: TRBJ2-3
d_gene: NA
v_gene: TRBV18
abundance: NA
CDR3aa: CASSPPGSPDTQYF
CDR3nt: TGTGCCAGCTCACCACCTGGCAGTCCAGATACGCAGTATTTT

j_gene: TRBJ2-6
d_gene: NA
v_gene: TRBV24-1
abundance: NA
CDR3aa: CATSDGRNGANVLTF
CDR3nt: TGTGCCACCAGTGATGGCAGGAATGGGGCCAACGTCCTGACTTTC

j_gene: TRBJ1-6
d_gene: NA
v_gene: TRBV20-1
abundance: NA
CDR3aa: CSARHSARDGSPLHF
CDR3nt: TGCAGTGCTAGACACTCCGCCAGGGACGGGTCACCCCTCCACTTT

j_gene: TRBJ1-4
d_gene: NA
v_gene: TRBV20-1
abundance: few
CDR3aa: CSAKQGEKLFF
CDR3nt: TGCAGTGCTAAGCAGGGAGAAAAACTGTTTTTT

j_gene: TRBJ1-6
d_gene: NA
v_gene: TRBV6-1
abundance: few
CDR3aa: CASRTGVGSPLHF
CDR3nt: TGTGCCAGCAGGACAGGTGTAGGATCACCCCTCCACTTT

j_gene: TRBJ2-5
d_gene: NA
v_gene: TRBV20-1
abundance: few
CDR3aa: CSASAGARETQYF
CDR3nt: TGCAGTGCCTCGGCCGGGGCTAGGGAGACCCAGTACTTC

j_gene: TRBJ2-2
d_gene: NA
v_gene: TRBV12-3/TRBV12-4
abundance: few
CDR3aa: CASSLGPEQRELFF
CDR3nt: TGTGCCAGCAGTCTGGGTCCAGAGCAAAGGGAGCTGTTTTTT

j_gene: TRBJ2-1
d_gene: NA
v_gene: TRBV28
abundance: many
CDR3aa: CALLASGASYNEQFF
CDR3nt: TGTGCCCTGCTGGCGTCGGGGGCCTCCTACAATGAGCAGTTCTTC

j_gene: TRBJ1-1
d_gene: NA
v_gene: TRBV27
abundance: NA
CDR3aa: CASSWGRYWNTEAFF
CDR3nt: TGTGCCAGCAGTTGGGGACGGTATTGGAACACTGAAGCTTTCTTT

j_gene: TRBJ1-5
d_gene: TRBD1
v_gene: TRBV20-1
abundance: few
CDR3aa: CSARGTDYSNQPQHF
CDR3nt: TGCAGTGCTAGGGGGACAGACTATAGCAATCAGCCCCAGCATTTT

j_gene: TRBJ1-1
d_gene: NA
v_gene: TRBV12-3/TRBV12-4
abundance: NA
CDR3aa: CASNRDEAFF
CDR3nt: TGTGCCAGCAACCGCGATGAAGCTTTCTTT

j_gene: TRBJ2-7
d_gene: NA
v_gene: TRBV5-1
abundance: many
CDR3aa: CASSLGSTGFASYEQYF
CDR3nt: TGCGCCAGCAGCTTAGGGTCGACGGGATTCGCGTCCTACGAGCAGTACTTC

j_gene: TRBJ2-1
d_gene: NA
v_gene: TRBV6-1
abundance: few
CDR3aa: CASSPASGSSYNEQFF
CDR3nt: TGTGCCAGCTCGCCGGCTTCGGGGAGCTCCTACAATGAGCAGTTCTTC

j_gene: TRBJ2-7
d_gene: NA
v_gene: TRBV4-3
abundance: many
CDR3aa: CASSQDHRLGAEQYF
CDR3nt: TGCGCCAGCAGCCAAGACCACAGGCTGGGAGCCGAGCAGTACTTC

j_gene: TRBJ1-5
d_gene: NA
v_gene: TRBV28
abundance: few
CDR3aa: CAGGFNQPQHF
CDR3nt: TGTGCCGGAGGATTCAATCAGCCCCAGCATTTT

j_gene: TRBJ2-3
d_gene: NA
v_gene: TRBV6-5
abundance: few
CDR3aa: CASSYRGGPTDTQYF
CDR3nt: TGTGCCAGCAGTTACAGGGGGGGTCCGACAGATACGCAGTATTTT

j_gene: TRBJ2-6
d_gene: NA
v_gene: TRBV11-1
abundance: many
CDR3aa: CASSLAPRPTSGANVLTF
CDR3nt: TGTGCCAGCAGCTTAGCACCCAGGCCCACATCTGGGGCCAACGTCCTGACTTTC

j_gene: TRBJ2-3
d_gene: NA
v_gene: TRBV7-3
abundance: few
CDR3aa: CASSLDSYTDTQYF
CDR3nt: TGTGCCAGCAGCTTAGACAGCTACACAGATACGCAGTATTTT

j_gene: TRBJ2-7
d_gene: NA
v_gene: TRBV7-2
abundance: few
CDR3aa: CASSSQVASKPYEQYF
CDR3nt: TGTGCCAGCAGCTCCCAGGTGGCTAGTAAACCCTACGAGCAGTACTTC

j_gene: TRBJ1-6
d_gene: TRBD1
v_gene: TRBV7-3
abundance: many
CDR3aa: CASSLGQLNSPLHF
CDR3nt: TGTGCCAGCAGTTTGGGACAGCTTAATTCACCCCTCCACTTT

j_gene: TRBJ1-6
d_gene: NA
v_gene: TRBV6-5
abundance: NA
CDR3aa: CASSLTTGYNSPLHF
CDR3nt: TGTGCCAGCAGTTTGACGACAGGCTATAATTCACCCCTCCACTTT

j_gene: TRBJ2-7
d_gene: TRBD1
v_gene: TRBV7-2
abundance: many
CDR3aa: CASSLSYSGTVSYEQYF
CDR3nt: TGTGCCAGCAGCTTAAGTTACTCCGGGACAGTATCCTACGAGCAGTACTTC

j_gene: TRBJ2-7
d_gene: TRBD1
v_gene: TRBV5-1
abundance: few
CDR3aa: CASSQSDRGNPSYEQYF
CDR3nt: TGCGCCAGCAGCCAATCGGACAGGGGGAACCCCTCCTACGAGCAGTACTTC

j_gene: TRBJ2-7
d_gene: TRBD2
v_gene: TRBV7-6
abundance: NA
CDR3aa: CASSRGGLEFEQYF
CDR3nt: TGTGCCAGCAGCCGGGGGGGGCTGGAATTCGAGCAGTACTTC

j_gene: TRBJ2-3
d_gene: NA
v_gene: TRBV11-2
abundance: few
CDR3aa: CASSFPKPRTDTQYF
CDR3nt: TGTGCCAGCAGCTTTCCTAAGCCCCGCACAGATACGCAGTATTTT

j_gene: TRBJ1-1
d_gene: NA
v_gene: TRBV7-9
abundance: NA
CDR3aa: CASSFGAGYIYGEAFF
CDR3nt: TGTGCCAGCAGCTTTGGGGCAGGGTATATCTACGGTGAAGCTTTCTTT

j_gene: TRBJ2-5
d_gene: NA
v_gene: TRBV7-9
abundance: many
CDR3aa: CASSLPSGAGQETQYF
CDR3nt: TGTGCCAGCAGCTTGCCCTCTGGAGCTGGCCAAGAGACCCAGTACTTC

j_gene: TRBJ1-1
d_gene: NA
v_gene: TRBV4-2
abundance: many
CDR3aa: CASSPGQGQRAEAFF
CDR3nt: TGTGCCAGCAGCCCCGGTCAGGGGCAGCGCGCTGAAGCTTTCTTT

j_gene: TRBJ1-1
d_gene: NA
v_gene: TRBV6-5
abundance: many
CDR3aa: CASSSGVGTEAFF
CDR3nt: TGTGCCAGCAGTTCGGGCGTGGGCACTGAAGCTTTCTTT

j_gene: TRBJ1-2
d_gene: NA
v_gene: TRBV2
abundance: few
CDR3aa: CASSEYGGHGYTF
CDR3nt: TGTGCCAGCAGTGAATACGGGGGCCATGGCTACACCTTC

j_gene: TRBJ1-3
d_gene: NA
v_gene: TRBV6-5
abundance: many
CDR3aa: CASSYSGDSGNTIYF
CDR3nt: TGTGCCAGCAGTTACTCGGGGGACTCTGGAAACACCATATATTTT

j_gene: TRBJ1-2
d_gene: TRBD1
v_gene: TRBV4-1
abundance: NA
CDR3aa: CASSRTRDSYGYTF
CDR3nt: TGCGCCAGCAGCCGTACCCGGGACAGCTATGGCTACACCTTC

j_gene: TRBJ2-5
d_gene: NA
v_gene: TRBV6-4
abundance: few
CDR3aa: CASSDFRKETQYF
CDR3nt: TGTGCCAGCAGTGACTTCAGAAAAGAGACCCAGTACTTC

j_gene: TRBJ1-2
d_gene: NA
v_gene: TRBV4-1
abundance: NA
CDR3aa: CASRQGLGLYGYTF
CDR3nt: TGCGCCAGCAGACAAGGTCTGGGCCTCTATGGCTACACCTTC

j_gene: TRBJ1-5
d_gene: NA
v_gene: TRBV6-1
abundance: few
CDR3aa: CASSRALLSNQPQHF
CDR3nt: TGTGCCAGCAGCCGGGCCCTACTTAGCAATCAGCCCCAGCATTTT

j_gene: TRBJ1-2
d_gene: NA
v_gene: TRBV5-5
abundance: once
CDR3aa: CASGLGLLYCYTF
CDR3nt: TGTGCCAGCGGCCTGGGGCTCCTCTATTGCTACACCTTC

j_gene: TRBJ2-5
d_gene: TRBD2
v_gene: TRBV5-1
abundance: NA
CDR3aa: CASSLGPAGVQETQYF
CDR3nt: TGCGCCAGCAGCTTGGGACCCGCGGGGGTCCAAGAGACCCAGTACTTC

j_gene: TRBJ2-3
d_gene: TRBD1
v_gene: TRBV20-1
abundance: few
CDR3aa: CSATMTGGGTDTQYF
CDR3nt: TGCAGTGCTACCATGACAGGGGGGGGCACAGATACGCAGTATTTT

j_gene: TRBJ2-2
d_gene: NA
v_gene: TRBV7-2
abundance: many
CDR3aa: CASRTLRGRNGELFF
CDR3nt: TGTGCCAGCAGGACTTTGAGGGGTCGGAACGGGGAGCTGTTTTTT

j_gene: TRBJ2-3
d_gene: TRBD1
v_gene: TRBV5-4
abundance: few
CDR3aa: CASSTRTGSDTQYF
CDR3nt: TGTGCCAGCAGCACCCGGACAGGGTCAGATACGCAGTATTTT

j_gene: TRBJ2-7
d_gene: TRBD2
v_gene: TRBV10-3
abundance: once
CDR3aa: CAIRVAGADYEQYF
CDR3nt: TGTGCCATCAGGGTAGCGGGGGCCGACTACGAGCAGTACTTC

j_gene: TRBJ2-2
d_gene: TRBD1
v_gene: TRBV19
abundance: NA
CDR3aa: CASSIRRGLTGELFF
CDR3nt: TGTGCCAGTAGTATACGCAGGGGGCTCACCGGGGAGCTGTTTTTT

j_gene: TRBJ2-3
d_gene: TRBD2
v_gene: TRBV12-3/TRBV12-4
abundance: few
CDR3aa: CASSRRAGGYTDTQYF
CDR3nt: TGTGCCAGCAGCCGACGAGCGGGGGGGTACACAGATACGCAGTATTTT

j_gene: TRBJ2-1
d_gene: TRBD2
v_gene: TRBV10-3
abundance: many
CDR3aa: CAISESPGLAGDEQFF
CDR3nt: TGTGCCATCAGTGAGTCCCCGGGACTAGCGGGGGATGAGCAGTTCTTC

j_gene: TRBJ2-3
d_gene: NA
v_gene: TRBV11-2
abundance: NA
CDR3aa: CASSQPLGAQYF
CDR3nt: TGTGCCAGCAGCCAACCGCTGGGGGCGCAGTATTTT